One sample yielded the 24 T cell receptor beta chains listed below, sequenced in a study of T cells in Graves' hyperthyroidism and ophthalmopathy. TCR beta CDR3 sequences were amplified from RNA transcripts. During a first-round RT-PCR of the TCR CDR3, the HTBI primer set was used. TCRdb re-called the multiplex PCR reads through MiXCR, storing one row per CDR3 protein. The sample carries about 270,000 distinct CDR3 sequences, roughly 22% recorded once. Material for sequencing was blood. All receptors come from a man younger than 40 with Graves' ophthalmopathy.

The V and J genes are TRBV9 and TRBJ2-1; tentative D call: TRBD2 (5 bases). Between the trimmed V and J ends, which lost 4 bases and 0 bases, there was a span of 11 bases. This CDR3 has 15 residues. Germline CDR1 SGDLS, CDR2 YYNGEE. The CDR3 here is CASSLQADSYNEQFF. DNA of the CDR3: TGTGCCAGCAGCCTCCAAGCGGACTCCTACAATGAGCAGTTCTTC.

About this clonotype itself: Just one base apart from a much larger clone, this may be a read error. The chain employs TRBV12-3 or TRBV12-4 and TRBJ2-7; D call uncertain. Trimming cost V 8 bases and J 4 bases, with 12 bases left between them. CDR3 length equals 12 residues. CDR3 bases: TGTGCCAGCTCCCGAGGCGCTTACGAGCAGTACTTC. The encoded protein is CASSRGAYEQYF.

This clonotype was found a few times. The rearrangement joins TRBV19 to TRBJ2-1, with TRBD2 matching 12 bases. Germline loops: CDR1 LNHDA, CDR2 SQIVND (reference sequence). The CDR3 runs to 15 residues. The junction had 7 bases not matched to a gene; V was cut back by 7 bases and J by 6 bases. The CDR3 here is CASNSGTSGLNEQFF. The CDR3 DNA reads as TGTGCCAGTAACTCCGGGACTAGCGGGCTCAATGAGCAGTTCTTC.

The chain combines TRBV3-1 with TRBJ2-7; maybe TRBD2 (5 bases). CDR1 and CDR2 (germline): LGHDT, YNNKEL (reference sequence). V lost 4 bases, J lost 1 base, and 14 bases lay in between. This CDR3 region has 15 residues. CDR3 nucleotides: TGTGCCAGCAGCCCGTCCGGGGAACGATCCTACGAGCAGTACTTC. It translates to CASSPSGERSYEQYF.

The CDR3 region is CASSLEWGSDTQYF. As DNA, the CDR3 is TGTGCCAGCAGCTTGGAGTGGGGATCAGATACGCAGTATTTT. The V and J genes are TRBV5-5 and TRBJ2-3; D is undetermined. The CDR3 runs 14 residues. Trimming removed 0 bases at V and 4 bases at J, with 9 bases between. Germline V CDR1 and CDR2: SGHKS, YYEKEE (reference sequence).

This clonotype was seen more than once but under ten times. The V gene is TRBV24-1, the J gene TRBJ2-3; 7 bases are a match to TRBD2. Germline CDR1 KGHDR, CDR2 SFDVKD. The V gene end was trimmed by 6 bases and the J gene end by 2 bases; junction bases not matched to a gene: 10. The CDR3 loop spans 16 amino acids. CDR3 DNA sequence: TGTGCCACCAGTTCCCCCCGGGCGGGGGTCACAGATACGCAGTATTTT. Translation gives CATSSPRAGVTDTQYF.

This clonotype was counted many times. The chain employs TRBV29-1 and TRBJ2-7, with 11 bases identical to TRBD2. V shed 6 bases, J shed 6 bases, and the junction held 7 bases outside the gene matches. Germline loops: CDR1 SQVTM, CDR2 ANQGSEA. CDR3 length equals 13 residues. CDR3 sequence reads: CSVAGTSGGEQYF. The CDR3, as DNA: TGCAGCGTCGCCGGGACTAGCGGAGGCGAGCAGTACTTC.

The chain has TRBV27 and TRBJ2-7, with 8 bases identical to TRBD2. The CDR3 runs 18 residues. Losses at the gene ends were 4 bases for V and 1 base for J; bases not matched to a gene: 15. CDR1 is MNHEY and CDR2 is SMNVEV in the germline V gene (reference sequence). The CDR3 region has the DNA TGTGCCAGCAGTTCCGCCGCGGGGCCTAGCGGGCGGTCCTACGAGCAGTACTTC. It specifies CASSSAAGPSGRSYEQYF.

This clonotype was observed many times. V usage is TRBV3-1 and J usage is TRBJ2-7; D gene unclear. CDR1 and CDR2 from the germline V gene are LGHDT and YNNKEL (reference sequence). This CDR3 is 12 amino acids long. With 6 bases removed from V and 7 bases from J, the gap between germline ends came to 13 bases. CDR3 loop: CASSQQRGEQYF. The DNA for the CDR3 is TGTGCCAGCAGTCAACAACGCGGTGAGCAGTACTTC.

This clonotype has only a few counts. This chain connects TRBV6-2 or TRBV6-3 to TRBJ2-7; 10 bases align to TRBD2. Trimming cost V 5 bases and J 3 bases; bases outside gene matches: 10. The CDR3 loop spans 16 amino acids. Germline lookup yields CDR1 MNHEY and CDR2 SVGEGT. The chain's CDR3 is CASSGSSGRGVYEQYF. DNA for the CDR3: TGTGCCAGCAGTGGGTCTAGCGGGAGAGGGGTCTACGAGCAGTACTTC.

The chain joins TRBV6-5 to TRBJ2-5; D gene unclear. V was shortened by 0 bases and J by 1 base, with 18 bases between the two germline ends. The CDR3 is made up of 18 amino acids. Per the germline V gene, CDR1 is MNHEY and CDR2 is SVGAGI. CDR3 region: CASSYSGRWTSGQETQYF. The DNA for the CDR3 is TGTGCCAGCAGTTACTCCGGGCGCTGGACCTCGGGCCAAGAGACCCAGTACTTC.

V and J are TRBV12-3 or TRBV12-4 and TRBJ2-7; D not certain. The CDR3 is made up of 11 amino acids. Between the trimmed V and J ends, which lost 2 bases and 6 bases, there was a span of 5 bases. The CDR3 nucleotides read TGTGCCAGCAGTTTAACCCGCGAGCAGTACTTC. Translated, it gives CASSLTREQYF.

This chain connects TRBV20-1 to TRBJ1-1; no clear D. Per germline, CDR1 DFQATT and CDR2 SNEGSKA (reference sequence). This CDR3 region has 16 residues. Trimming took off 3 bases at V and 0 bases at J, with 17 bases between the two ends. The chain's CDR3 is CSASLPRRAMNTEAFF. The CDR3 region has the DNA TGCAGTGCTAGTCTTCCCCGGAGGGCCATGAACACTGAAGCTTTCTTT.

The table lists this clonotype with many counts. This chain connects TRBV20-1 to TRBJ1-1; tentative D call: TRBD1 (6 bases). Trimming shortened V by 4 bases and J by 1 base, and 19 bases separated the two germline ends. The CDR3 contains 16 residues. Germline V gene lookup returns CDR1 DFQATT and CDR2 SNEGSKA (reference sequence). The CDR3 coding sequence is TGCAGTGCTATCCGAGGTCTGGGGGCAGGGAACACTGAAGCTTTCTTT. Amino acids: CSAIRGLGAGNTEAFF.

This clonotype was recorded a few times. DNA for the CDR3: TGCAGTGCCCGGGAGGTAGTTAGCAATGAGCAGTTCTTC. It encodes CSAREVVSNEQFF. The chain employs TRBV20-1 and TRBJ2-1; 7 positions match TRBD2. V gave up 6 bases and J gave up 6 bases; unmatched junction bases: 8. This CDR3 region has 13 residues. CDR1 and CDR2 from the germline V gene are DFQATT and SNEGSKA (reference sequence).

This chain uses TRBV5-8 with TRBJ2-7; D possibly corresponds to TRBD2 (6 bases). Germline assignment: CDR1 SGHTS and CDR2 YDEGEE. The V end was cut by 2 bases, the J end by 5 bases, with 11 bases between. There are 13 residues in the CDR3. As DNA, the CDR3 is TGTGCCAGCAGCTTCGGGGGACGGGACGAGCAGTACTTC. The encoded protein is CASSFGGRDEQYF.

The chain joins TRBV28 to TRBJ1-1; the match to TRBD1 covers 9 bases. CDR1 is MDHEN, CDR2 SYDVKM, per germline. The CDR3 has 14 residues. V dropped 2 bases and J dropped 4; count of bases not matched to a gene: 2. The CDR3 DNA sequence: TGTGCCAGCAGTTTAACGACAGGGGGCACTGAAGCTTTCTTT. Encoded protein: CASSLTTGGTEAFF.

The chain employs TRBV11-2 and TRBJ2-5; no definite D call. CDR1 and CDR2 (germline): SGHAT, FQNNGV. The V gene lost 5 bases and the J gene lost 4 bases, with 14 bases spanning the gap. CDR3 length: 14 residues. The CDR3 spells CASSTGYAPETQYF. The CDR3 coding sequence is TGTGCCAGCAGCACCGGATATGCCCCAGAGACCCAGTACTTC.

This chain links TRBV6-1 with TRBJ1-2; the match to TRBD1 covers 8 bases. V dropped 10 bases and J dropped 4; count of bases not matched to a gene: 8. In germline, CDR1 is MNHNS, CDR2 SASEGT. The CDR3 is 13 amino acids. The CDR3 nucleotides read TGTGCCATCCGACGGACAGGGAGCTATGGCTACACCTTC. Its translation is CAIRRTGSYGYTF.

This sequence joins TRBV19 and TRBJ1-2, with D unclear. Trimming stripped 5 bases from V and 6 bases from J, with 16 bases between. The CDR3 is 14 residues long. Germline lookup yields CDR1 LNHDA and CDR2 SQIVND (reference sequence). As DNA, the CDR3 is TGTGCCAGTAGTTACATTCCGCGGTCTAATGGCTACACCTTC. Translated: CASSYIPRSNGYTF.

The gene calls are TRBV4-1 and TRBJ2-7; 10 bases align to TRBD2. With 5 bases clipped from V and 6 bases from J, the junction kept 10 bases outside the gene matches. The germline V gene has CDR1 MGHRA and CDR2 YSYEKL. The CDR3 consists of 15 residues. In DNA, the CDR3 is TGCGCCAGCAGCTTAAGACTAGCGGGTCAGATCGAGCAGTACTTC. Translation: CASSLRLAGQIEQYF.

Ten or more counts support this clonotype. V usage is TRBV28 and J usage is TRBJ2-2, with TRBD1 as a possible D gene (5 bases). Trimming removed 3 bases at V and 1 base at J, with 9 bases between. The CDR3 covers 15 residues. Germline V gene lookup returns CDR1 MDHEN and CDR2 SYDVKM. CDR3 loop: CASSFGARNTGELFF. The CDR3, as DNA: TGTGCCAGCAGTTTTGGGGCGAGGAACACCGGGGAGCTGTTTTTT.

As to this clonotype: A much larger clone sits a single nucleotide away, making a read error possible. The chain uses TRBV28 and TRBJ2-5, with TRBD1 matching 10 bases. The CDR3 runs to 16 residues. Germline CDR1 MDHEN, CDR2 SYDVKM. The junction had 9 bases not matched to a gene; V was cut back by 4 bases and J by 4 bases. The CDR3 is CASSSKGTGARETQYF. CDR3 coding DNA: TGTGCCAGCAGTTCCAAAGGGACAGGGGCTCGAGAGACCCAGTACTTC.

The chain links TRBV27 to TRBJ2-7; 10 bases are shared with TRBD1. The CDR3 is 16 residues long. Germline-derived CDR1 and CDR2 are MNHEY and SMNVEV (reference sequence). Unmatched junction bases numbered 11, after V lost 2 bases and J lost 7 bases. CDR3 sequence (DNA): TGTGCCAGCAGTTTAAAACCCGGGACAGGGGTGTTAGAGCAGTACTTC. This translates into CASSLKPGTGVLEQYF.